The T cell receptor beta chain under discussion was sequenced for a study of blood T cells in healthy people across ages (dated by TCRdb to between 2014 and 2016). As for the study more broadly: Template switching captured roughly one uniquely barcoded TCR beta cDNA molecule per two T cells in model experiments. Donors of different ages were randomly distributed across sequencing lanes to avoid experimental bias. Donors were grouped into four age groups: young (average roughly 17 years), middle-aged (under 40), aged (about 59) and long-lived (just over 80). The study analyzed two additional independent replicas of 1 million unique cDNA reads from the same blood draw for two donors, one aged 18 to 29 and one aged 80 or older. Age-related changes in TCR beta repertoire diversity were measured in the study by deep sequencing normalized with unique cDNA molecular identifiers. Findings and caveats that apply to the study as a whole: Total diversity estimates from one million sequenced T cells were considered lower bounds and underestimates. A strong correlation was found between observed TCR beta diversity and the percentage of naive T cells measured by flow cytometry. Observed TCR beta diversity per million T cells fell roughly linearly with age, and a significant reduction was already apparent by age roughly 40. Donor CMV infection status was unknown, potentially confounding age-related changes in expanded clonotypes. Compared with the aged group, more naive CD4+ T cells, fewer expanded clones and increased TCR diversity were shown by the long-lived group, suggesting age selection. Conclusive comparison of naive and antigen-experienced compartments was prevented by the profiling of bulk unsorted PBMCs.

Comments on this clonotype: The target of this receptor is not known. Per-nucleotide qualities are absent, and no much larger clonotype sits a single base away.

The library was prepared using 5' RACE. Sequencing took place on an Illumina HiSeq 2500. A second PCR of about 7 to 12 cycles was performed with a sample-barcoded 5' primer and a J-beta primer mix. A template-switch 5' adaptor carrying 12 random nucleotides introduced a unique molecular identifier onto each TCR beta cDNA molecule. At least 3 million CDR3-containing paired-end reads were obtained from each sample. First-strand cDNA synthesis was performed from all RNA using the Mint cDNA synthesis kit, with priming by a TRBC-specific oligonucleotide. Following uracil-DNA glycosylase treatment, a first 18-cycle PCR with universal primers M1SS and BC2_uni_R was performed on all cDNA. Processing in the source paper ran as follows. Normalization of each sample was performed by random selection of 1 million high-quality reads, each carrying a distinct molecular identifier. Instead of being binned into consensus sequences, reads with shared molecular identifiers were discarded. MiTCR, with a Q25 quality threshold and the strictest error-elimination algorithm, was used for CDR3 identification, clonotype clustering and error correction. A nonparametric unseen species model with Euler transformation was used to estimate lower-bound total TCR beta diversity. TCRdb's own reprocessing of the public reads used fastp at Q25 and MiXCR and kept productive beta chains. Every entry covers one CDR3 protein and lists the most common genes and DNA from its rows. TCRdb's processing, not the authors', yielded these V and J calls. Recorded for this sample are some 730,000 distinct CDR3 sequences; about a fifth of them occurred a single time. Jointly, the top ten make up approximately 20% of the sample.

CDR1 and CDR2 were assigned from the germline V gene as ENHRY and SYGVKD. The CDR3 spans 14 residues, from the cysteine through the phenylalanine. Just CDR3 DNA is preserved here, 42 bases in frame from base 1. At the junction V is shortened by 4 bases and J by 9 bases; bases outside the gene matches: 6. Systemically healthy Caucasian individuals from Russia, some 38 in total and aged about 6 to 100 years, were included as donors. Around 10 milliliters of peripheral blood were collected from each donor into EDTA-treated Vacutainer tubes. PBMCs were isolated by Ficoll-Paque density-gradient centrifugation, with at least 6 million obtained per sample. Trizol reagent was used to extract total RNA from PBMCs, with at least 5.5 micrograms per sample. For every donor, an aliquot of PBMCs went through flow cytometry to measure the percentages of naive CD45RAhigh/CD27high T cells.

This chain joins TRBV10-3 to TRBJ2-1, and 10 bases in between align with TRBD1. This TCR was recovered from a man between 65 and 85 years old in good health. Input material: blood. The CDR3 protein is CAISGDRGLSEQFF. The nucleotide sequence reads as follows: TGTGCCATCAGTGGTGACAGGGGGCTAAGTGAGCAGTTCTTC.